This record looks at one T cell receptor beta chain sequence and its context. Its specific antigen is unknown. Per-nucleotide qualities are absent, and no much larger clonotype sits a single base away. Library construction relied on the immunoSEQ multiplex PCR assay. The source study handled its data this way. To diagnose cytomegalovirus status from the catalog of TCR beta chain sequences, a statistical classification framework was built. Held by TCRdb, this immuneACCESS table contains in-frame sequences only and omits some clones. Under half of the omission traces to an unresolved V gene where checked; the cause of the rest is unknown. The V and J calls and clone size were taken over from that table, and D and trimming were inferred from the DNA. This sample holds 60,000 to 90,000 clones; 94% were observed only once. The ten top clones hold 0.55% to 0.65% of the sample. The donors were included in the validation cohort of over a hundred subjects, a group kept apart from the approximately 650-subject first cohort.

Reading from cysteine to phenylalanine, the CDR3 counts 16 amino acids. The DNA shown is the 48-base CDR3, in frame from base 1. From a lookup of the germline V gene, CDR1 and CDR2 are KGHSH and LQKENI. The germline V and J ends show losses of 3 bases and 0 bases respectively, and no gene match explains 4 bases of the junction. These data come from a study of cytomegalovirus exposure and HLA in healthy donors (TCRdb year 2017). As for the study more broadly: According to a later analysis, one platform produced both the 100 to 150 validation repertoires and the 666 repertoires of the first cohort. The study aimed to test whether signatures of past pathogen exposure could be identified by cataloging public T cell receptors. Besides the first cohort of 500 to 700 subjects, a separate validation cohort made up of 90 to 150 different subjects was used. High-throughput TCR immunosequencing, statistical association of individual TCRs with disease status, and machine learning were combined to predict cytomegalovirus infection status.

Beyond this particular receptor, the publication reports: The study listed around 160 TCR beta chains as associated with cytomegalovirus. While some public TCRs were present in many individuals, most TCR sequences turned up only very rarely across donors. The validation cohort had no HLA typing available for a later analysis, so co-occurrence within that cohort was assessed over all 120 or so repertoires. According to the authors, the approach could potentially be generalized to other disease states and immunological phenotypes. Of the cluster scores, around 95% were above 0 in a later analysis, which found that TCRs clustered in the first cohort also tended to co-occur in the 90 to 150 validation repertoires. The classifier was reported to diagnose cytomegalovirus status with high specificity and sensitivity in both the original cohort and the validation cohort. In vitro tests confirmed that a few of the cytomegalovirus-associated TCR beta chains recognize cytomegalovirus antigens.

Input material: PBMCs. The TCR originated in a young woman in good health and CMV-seronegative. The V and J genes are TRBV18 and TRBJ1-2; TRBD1 aligns with 10 central bases. The nucleotides are TGTGCCAGCTCACCGTTTGGACAGGGGGCTAACTATGGCTACACCTTC. The resulting protein is CASSPFGQGANYGYTF.